What follows describes a single T cell receptor beta chain. Its antigen remains unknown. This sample was taken from a study of T cell responses to AZD1222 COVID-19 vaccine. Study-wide findings and caveats: There were vaccine-associated CD4 TCRs across spike, dominant at 160-218 and 743-854. Regions left unmutated in variants are reportedly the target of nearly half of spike-specific TCRs.

The length of the CDR3 is 13 residues. Trimming took off 5 bases at V and 1 base at J, with 9 bases between the two ends. Germline loops: CDR1 SGHTA, CDR2 FQGNSA. This table comes from immunoSEQ multiplex PCR, and its TCRdb copy is limited to in-frame clones, with some not included. The sample shows 150,000 to 200,000 clones, more than 85% of them seen only once. The clonotype was recovered from an adult in good health. This chain links TRBV7-2 with TRBJ2-7; D gene uncertain. This specimen consisted of peripheral blood, obtained on day 0 of AZD1222 vaccination. The CDR3 DNA reads as TGTGCCAGCAGCACGGGCCCTTCCTACGAGCAGTACTTC. Its translation: CASSTGPSYEQYF.